Shown below are 9 T cell receptor beta chains from a single sample sequenced in a study of blood T cell repertoires in COVID-19. Here immunoSEQ multiplex PCR was the method, and the copy in TCRdb shows in-frame clones only, minus some. In the table there are fewer than 200,000 clones, about 80% of which are singletons. The sequenced sample was peripheral blood. Source of these receptors: a man aged 55 to 70 with acute or convalescent COVID-19.

The V call is TRBV11-1, the J call TRBJ2-7, with D unresolved. The V and J ends lost 5 bases and 1 base respectively, with 9 bases between them. CDR1 SGHAT and CDR2 FQDESV come from the germline V gene (reference sequence). This CDR3 has 13 amino acids. The CDR3 nucleotides read TGTGCCAGCAGCCTATCCCCTTCCTACGAGCAGTACTTC. Translation: CASSLSPSYEQYF.

J is TRBJ1-5 and V is TRBV27; 7 bases are shared with TRBD1. V gave up 6 bases and J gave up 1 base; unmatched junction bases: 6. CDR1 is MNHEY, CDR2 SMNVEV, per germline (reference sequence). This CDR3 contains 15 residues. The CDR3 loop is CASRDRAASNQPQHF. The DNA of the CDR3 is TGTGCCAGCAGAGACAGGGCCGCCAGCAATCAGCCCCAGCATTTT.

The chain links TRBV6-4 to TRBJ2-1; TRBD2 matches at 7 bases. J lost 5 bases, V lost 0 bases, and 7 bases had no gene match. The CDR3 is made up of 16 amino acids. Germline CDR1 MRHNA, CDR2 SNTAGT. The CDR3 nucleotides read TGTGCCAGCAGTGACTCGGCGGGAGTACCCCACAATGAGCAGTTCTTC. Translating gives CASSDSAGVPHNEQFF.

The chain couples TRBV5-1 to TRBJ2-7; D possibly corresponds to TRBD2 (5 bases). Germline loops: CDR1 SGHRS, CDR2 YFSETQ. The CDR3 length is 14 residues. The V end lost 0 bases, the J end lost 0 bases, and 7 bases lay between the germline ends. The CDR3 protein is CASSLETSSYEQYF. The CDR3 region has the DNA TGCGCCAGCAGCTTGGAAACTAGCTCCTACGAGCAGTACTTC.

The rearrangement uses TRBV29-1 and TRBJ1-1; possibly TRBD1 for D (5 bases). The CDR3 is 12 amino acids. Trimming removed 4 bases from V and 1 base from J, with 7 bases in between. Germline V CDR1 and CDR2: SQVTM, ANQGSEA. The CDR3 protein is CSVGQQNTEAFF. CDR3 sequence (DNA): TGCAGCGTTGGACAGCAGAACACTGAAGCTTTCTTT.

With respect to this clone: Sequence at one end of the junction differs from germline and may be a read error. The V and J genes are TRBV3-1 (or the pseudogene TRBV3-2) and TRBJ1-6; no reliable D call. Germline CDR1 and CDR2: LGHDT and YNNKEL (reference sequence). The CDR3 contains 14 residues. The CDR3 sequence: CASSQNGYSSPLHF. As DNA, the CDR3 is TGTGCCAGCAGCCAGAACGGGTATAGTTCACCCCTCCACTTT.

This chain joins TRBV30 and TRBJ2-2, with D possibly TRBD1 on 5 matching bases. V was shortened by 4 bases and J by 4 bases, with 19 bases between the two germline ends. Germline CDR1 GTSNPN, CDR2 SVGIG (reference sequence). The CDR3 runs to 16 residues. This CDR3 reads CAWIGWGSSSTGELFF. In nucleotides, the CDR3 is TGTGCCTGGATCGGCTGGGGCAGTTCTTCCACCGGGGAGCTGTTTTTT.

This chain connects TRBV25-1 to TRBJ2-7, with 11 bases aligning to TRBD1. Germline V CDR1 and CDR2: MGHDK, SYGVNS. The trim removed 4 bases at V and 4 bases at J, leaving 3 bases unmatched. The CDR3 has 14 residues. The CDR3 bases are TGTGCCAGCAGTGTCCGGGACAGGGGGTACGAGCAGTACTTC. Translation: CASSVRDRGYEQYF.

The V gene is TRBV6-5, the J gene TRBJ1-2, with D maybe TRBD1 (6 bases). CDR1 is MNHEY, CDR2 SVGAGI, per germline. The CDR3 is 15 residues long. Trimming left V 7 bases short and J 3 bases short, with 18 bases between. CDR3 DNA sequence: TGTGCCAGCAACCCGATCCAGGGGATCGACTATGGCTACACCTTC. It encodes CASNPIQGIDYGYTF.